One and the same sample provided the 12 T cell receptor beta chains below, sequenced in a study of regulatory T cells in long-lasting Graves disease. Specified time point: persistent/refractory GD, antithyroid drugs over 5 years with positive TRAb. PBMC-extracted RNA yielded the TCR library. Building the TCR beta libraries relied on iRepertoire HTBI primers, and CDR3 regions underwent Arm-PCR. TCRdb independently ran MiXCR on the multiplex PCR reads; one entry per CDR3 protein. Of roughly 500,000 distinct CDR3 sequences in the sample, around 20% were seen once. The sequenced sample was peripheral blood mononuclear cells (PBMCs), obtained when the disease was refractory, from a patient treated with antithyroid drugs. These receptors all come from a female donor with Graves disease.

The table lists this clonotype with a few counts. The CDR3 loop is CAWSDPAVYYGYTF. DNA of the CDR3: TGTGCCTGGAGTGACCCAGCAGTGTACTATGGCTACACCTTC. The genes are TRBV30 and TRBJ1-2; D remains unclear. V lost 1 base and J lost 3, with 12 bases in between. CDR1 is GTSNPN and CDR2 is SVGIG in the germline V gene (reference sequence). CDR3 size: 14 residues.

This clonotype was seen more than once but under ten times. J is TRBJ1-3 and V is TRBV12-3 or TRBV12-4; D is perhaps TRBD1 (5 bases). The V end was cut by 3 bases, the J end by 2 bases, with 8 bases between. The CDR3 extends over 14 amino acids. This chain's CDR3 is CASSLGEAGNTIYF. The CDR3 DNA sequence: TGTGCCAGCAGTTTGGGGGAGGCTGGAAACACCATATATTTT.

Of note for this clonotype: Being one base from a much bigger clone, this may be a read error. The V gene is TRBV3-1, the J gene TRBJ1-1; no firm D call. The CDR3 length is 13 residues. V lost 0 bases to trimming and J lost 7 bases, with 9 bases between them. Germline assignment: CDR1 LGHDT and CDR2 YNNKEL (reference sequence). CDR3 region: CASSQEAWIEAFF. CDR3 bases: TGTGCCAGCAGCCAAGAAGCGTGGATTGAAGCTTTCTTT.

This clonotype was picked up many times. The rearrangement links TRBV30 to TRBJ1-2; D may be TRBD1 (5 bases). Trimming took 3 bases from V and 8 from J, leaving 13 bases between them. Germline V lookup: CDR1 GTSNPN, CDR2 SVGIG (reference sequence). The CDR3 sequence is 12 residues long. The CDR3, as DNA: TGTGCCTGGAGGGATGTGAAGGGGGGCTACACCTTC. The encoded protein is CAWRDVKGGYTF.

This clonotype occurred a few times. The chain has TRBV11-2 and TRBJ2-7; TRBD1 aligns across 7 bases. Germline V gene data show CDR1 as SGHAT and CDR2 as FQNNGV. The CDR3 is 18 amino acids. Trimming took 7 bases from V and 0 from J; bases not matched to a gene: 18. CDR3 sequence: CASTRTWSPGQISYEQYF. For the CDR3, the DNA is TGTGCCAGCACCCGTACATGGTCCCCGGGACAGATCTCCTACGAGCAGTACTTC.

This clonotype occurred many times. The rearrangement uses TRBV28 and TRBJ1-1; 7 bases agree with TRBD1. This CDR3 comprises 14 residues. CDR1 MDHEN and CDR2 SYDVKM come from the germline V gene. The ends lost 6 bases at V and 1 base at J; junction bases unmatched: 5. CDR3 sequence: CASSQGTENTEAFF. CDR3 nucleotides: TGTGCCAGCAGCCAGGGGACAGAGAACACTGAAGCTTTCTTT.

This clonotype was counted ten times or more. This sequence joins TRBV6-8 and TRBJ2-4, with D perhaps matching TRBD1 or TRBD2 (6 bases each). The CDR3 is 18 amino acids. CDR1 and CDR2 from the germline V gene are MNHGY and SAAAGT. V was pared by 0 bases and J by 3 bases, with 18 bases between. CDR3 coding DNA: TGTGCCAGCAGTTACTCTCTCCCCGGGGGCAGAGGCAAAAACATTCAGTACTTC. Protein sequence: CASSYSLPGGRGKNIQYF.

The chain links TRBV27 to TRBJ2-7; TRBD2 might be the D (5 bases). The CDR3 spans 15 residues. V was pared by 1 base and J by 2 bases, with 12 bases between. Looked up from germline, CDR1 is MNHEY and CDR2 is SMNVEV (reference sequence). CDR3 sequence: CASSLFAWETYEQYF. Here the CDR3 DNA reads TGTGCCAGCAGTTTATTTGCATGGGAGACCTACGAGCAGTACTTC.

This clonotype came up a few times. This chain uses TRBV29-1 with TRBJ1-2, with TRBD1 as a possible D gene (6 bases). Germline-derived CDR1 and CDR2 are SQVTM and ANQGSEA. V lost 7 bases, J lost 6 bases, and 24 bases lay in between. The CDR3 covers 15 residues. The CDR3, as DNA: TGCAGCGCCTCGGGACACCTCTCCGGAGGGAATGGCTACACCTTC. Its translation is CSASGHLSGGNGYTF.

The CDR3 nucleotides are TGTGCCAGCAGTGAGGAGGGGAGCGGGAGACCCTACGAGCAGTACTTC. Protein: CASSEEGSGRPYEQYF. The chain carries TRBV6-1 and TRBJ2-7; TRBD2 agrees at 8 bases. Per germline, CDR1 MNHNS and CDR2 SASEGT. The CDR3 consists of 16 residues. Unmatched junction bases numbered 9, after V lost 3 bases and J lost 2 bases.

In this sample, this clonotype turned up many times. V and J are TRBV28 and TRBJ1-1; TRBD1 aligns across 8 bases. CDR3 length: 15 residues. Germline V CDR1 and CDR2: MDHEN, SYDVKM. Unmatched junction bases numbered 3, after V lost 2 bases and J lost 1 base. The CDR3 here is CASSLKQGENTEAFF. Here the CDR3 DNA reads TGTGCCAGCAGTTTAAAACAGGGGGAGAACACTGAAGCTTTCTTT.

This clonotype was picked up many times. CDR3 DNA sequence: TGTGCCAGCAGCTTAGGAACCCAGGGGCTAGCTTTCTTT. It yields the protein CASSLGTQGLAFF. This chain connects TRBV7-2 to TRBJ1-1; maybe TRBD1 (6 bases). The CDR3 runs to 13 residues. The germline V gene has CDR1 SGHTA and CDR2 FQGNSA. The germline V and J ends were trimmed by 1 base and 10 bases, with 13 bases remaining between them.